This entry describes one TCR beta chain. The target antigen is unknown. J lost 10 bases, V lost 3 bases, and 6 bases had no gene match. Germline V gene lookup returns CDR1 MNHEY and CDR2 SMNVEV (reference sequence). The CDR3 has 14 amino acids. These data come from a study of OX40 agonist ivuxolimab in advanced cancers. Study findings and constraints: Clones of CD4+ and CD8+ blood T cells grew by week 6 at doses of 0.1 to 3.0 mg/kg.

Method: immunoSEQ multiplex PCR; TCRdb's copy keeps in-frame clones and lacks some. Among about 56,000 clones listed, about 90% were seen once. This clonotype was obtained from an adult with an advanced solid tumor such as melanoma, head and neck, liver or kidney cancer. Here the sequenced sample was CD4+ or CD8+ T cells sorted from blood, taken in a trial of the OX40 agonist ivuxolimab. The genes are TRBV27 and TRBJ2-1, with 10 bases identical to TRBD1. CDR3 sequence: CASSFETGGREQFF. In nucleotides, the CDR3 is TGTGCCAGCAGTTTTGAGACAGGGGGCCGGGAGCAGTTCTTC.